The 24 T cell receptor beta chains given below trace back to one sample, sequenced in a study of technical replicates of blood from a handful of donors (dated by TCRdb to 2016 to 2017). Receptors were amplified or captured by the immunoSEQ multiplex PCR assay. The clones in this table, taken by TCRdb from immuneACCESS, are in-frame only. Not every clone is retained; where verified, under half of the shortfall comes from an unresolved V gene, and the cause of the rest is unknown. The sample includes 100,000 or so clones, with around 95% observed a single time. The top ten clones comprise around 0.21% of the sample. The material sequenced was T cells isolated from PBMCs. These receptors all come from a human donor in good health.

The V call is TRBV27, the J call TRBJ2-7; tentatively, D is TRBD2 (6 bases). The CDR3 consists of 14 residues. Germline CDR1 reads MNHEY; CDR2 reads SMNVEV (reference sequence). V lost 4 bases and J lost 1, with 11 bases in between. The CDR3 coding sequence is TGTGCCAGCAGTTGGACCGGGACTTCCTACGAGCAGTACTTC. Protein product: CASSWTGTSYEQYF.

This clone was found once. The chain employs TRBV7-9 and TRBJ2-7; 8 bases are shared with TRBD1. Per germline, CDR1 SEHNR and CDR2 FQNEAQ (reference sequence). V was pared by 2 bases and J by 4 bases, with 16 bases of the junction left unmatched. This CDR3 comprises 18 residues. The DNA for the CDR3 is TGTGCCAGCAGCTTACGATCCAGGGGGCCCAGGCCCTTTTACGAGCAGTACTTC. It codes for CASSLRSRGPRPFYEQYF.

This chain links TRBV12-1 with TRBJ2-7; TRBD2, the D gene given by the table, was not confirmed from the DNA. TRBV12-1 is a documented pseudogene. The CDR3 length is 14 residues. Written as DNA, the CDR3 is TGTGCCAGCAGCCTGAGGACTAGCGGGCGGAAAAAGTACTTC. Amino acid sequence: CASSLRTSGRKKYF.

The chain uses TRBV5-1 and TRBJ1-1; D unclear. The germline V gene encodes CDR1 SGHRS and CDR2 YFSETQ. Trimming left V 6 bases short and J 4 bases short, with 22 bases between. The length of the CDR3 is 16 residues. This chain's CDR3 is CASTRLVDSGGTEAFF. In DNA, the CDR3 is TGCGCCAGCACCCGTCTAGTGGACTCAGGAGGCACTGAAGCTTTCTTT.

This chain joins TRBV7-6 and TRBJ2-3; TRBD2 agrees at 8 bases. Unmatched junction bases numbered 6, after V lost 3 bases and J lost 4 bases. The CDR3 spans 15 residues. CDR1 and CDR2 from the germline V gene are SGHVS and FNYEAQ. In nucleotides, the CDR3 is TGTGCCAGCAGCTTTGAGCGGGAGCGGTCAGATACGCAGTATTTT. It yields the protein CASSFERERSDTQYF.

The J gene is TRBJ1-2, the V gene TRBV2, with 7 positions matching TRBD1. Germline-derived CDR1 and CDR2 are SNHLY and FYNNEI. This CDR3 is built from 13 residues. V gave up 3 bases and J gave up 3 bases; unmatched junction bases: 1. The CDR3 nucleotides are TGTGCCAGCAGTGATCAGGGGGACTATGGCTACACCTTC. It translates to CASSDQGDYGYTF.

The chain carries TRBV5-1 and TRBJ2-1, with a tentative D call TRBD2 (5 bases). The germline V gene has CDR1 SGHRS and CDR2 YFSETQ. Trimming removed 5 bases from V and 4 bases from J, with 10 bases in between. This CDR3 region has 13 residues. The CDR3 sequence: CASRLEGYNEQFF. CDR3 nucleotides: TGCGCCAGCAGACTAGAAGGTTACAATGAGCAGTTCTTC.

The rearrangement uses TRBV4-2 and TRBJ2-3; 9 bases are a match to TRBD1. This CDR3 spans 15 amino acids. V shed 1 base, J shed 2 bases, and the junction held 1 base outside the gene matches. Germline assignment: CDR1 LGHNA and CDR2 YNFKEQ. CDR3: CASSQGQGVTDTQYF. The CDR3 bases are TGTGCCAGCAGCCAAGGACAGGGGGTCACAGATACGCAGTATTTT.

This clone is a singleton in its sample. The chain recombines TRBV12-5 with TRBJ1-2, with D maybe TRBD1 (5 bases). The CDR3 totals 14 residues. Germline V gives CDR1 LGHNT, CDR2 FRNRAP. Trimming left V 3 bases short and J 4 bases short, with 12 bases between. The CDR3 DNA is TGTGCTAGTGGTTTTGGGGGGTCGGCCTATGGCTACACCTTC. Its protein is CASGFGGSAYGYTF.

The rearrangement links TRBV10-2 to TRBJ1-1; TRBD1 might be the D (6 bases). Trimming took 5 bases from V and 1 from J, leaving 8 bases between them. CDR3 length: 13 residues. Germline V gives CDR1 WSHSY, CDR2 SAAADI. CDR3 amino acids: CASSWGRNTEAFF. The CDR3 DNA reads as TGCGCCAGCAGTTGGGGGCGGAACACTGAAGCTTTCTTT.

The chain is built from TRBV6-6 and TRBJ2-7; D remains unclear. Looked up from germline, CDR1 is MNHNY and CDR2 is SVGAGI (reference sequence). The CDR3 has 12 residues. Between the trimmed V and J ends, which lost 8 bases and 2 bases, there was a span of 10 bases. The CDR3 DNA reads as TGTGCCAGCCACGGCGGCGCCTACGAGCAGTACTTC. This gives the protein CASHGGAYEQYF.

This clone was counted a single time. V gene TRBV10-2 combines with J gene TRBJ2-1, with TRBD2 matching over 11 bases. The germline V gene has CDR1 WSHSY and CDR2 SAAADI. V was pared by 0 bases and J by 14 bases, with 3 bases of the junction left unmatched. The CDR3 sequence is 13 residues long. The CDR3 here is CASSESGTSGEFF. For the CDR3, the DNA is TGCGCCAGCAGTGAGTCGGGGACTAGCGGTGAGTTCTTC.

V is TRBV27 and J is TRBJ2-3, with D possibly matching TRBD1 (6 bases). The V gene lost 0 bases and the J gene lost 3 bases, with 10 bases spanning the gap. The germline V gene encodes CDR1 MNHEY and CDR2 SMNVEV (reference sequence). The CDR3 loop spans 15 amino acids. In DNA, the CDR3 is TGTGCCAGCAGTTTATCAGGGGGATCTACAGATACGCAGTATTTT. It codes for CASSLSGGSTDTQYF.

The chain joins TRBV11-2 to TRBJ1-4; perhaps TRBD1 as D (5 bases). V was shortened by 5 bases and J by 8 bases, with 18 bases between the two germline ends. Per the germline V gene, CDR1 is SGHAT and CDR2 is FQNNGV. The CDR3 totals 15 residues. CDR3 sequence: CASSPSGGVGEKLFF. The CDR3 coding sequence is TGTGCCAGCAGCCCAAGCGGGGGGGTCGGCGAAAAACTGTTTTTT.

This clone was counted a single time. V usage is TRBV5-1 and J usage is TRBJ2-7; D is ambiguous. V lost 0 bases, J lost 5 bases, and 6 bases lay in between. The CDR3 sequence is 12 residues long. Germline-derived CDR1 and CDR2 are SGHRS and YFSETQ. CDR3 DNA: TGCGCCAGCAGCTTGGAGAGGAACGAGCAGTACTTC. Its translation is CASSLERNEQYF.

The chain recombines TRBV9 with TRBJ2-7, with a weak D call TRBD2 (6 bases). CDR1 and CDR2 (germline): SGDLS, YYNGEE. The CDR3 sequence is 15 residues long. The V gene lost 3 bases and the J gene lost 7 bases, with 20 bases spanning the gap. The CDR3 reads CASSALGTPTEEQYF. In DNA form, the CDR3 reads TGTGCCAGCAGCGCATTAGGGACTCCCACCGAGGAGCAGTACTTC. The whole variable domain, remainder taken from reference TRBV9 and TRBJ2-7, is DSGVTQTPKHLITATGQRVTLRCSPRSGDLSVYWYQQSLDQGLQFLIQYYNGEERAKGNILERFSAQQFPDLHSELNLSSLELGDSALYFCASSALGTPTEEQYFGPGTRLTVT.

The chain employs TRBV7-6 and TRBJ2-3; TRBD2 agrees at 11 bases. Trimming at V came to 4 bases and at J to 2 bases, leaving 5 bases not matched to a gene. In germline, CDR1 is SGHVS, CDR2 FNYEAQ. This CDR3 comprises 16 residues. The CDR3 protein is CASSSGTSGSTDTQYF. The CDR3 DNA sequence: TGTGCCAGCAGCTCCGGGACTAGCGGTTCCACAGATACGCAGTATTTT.

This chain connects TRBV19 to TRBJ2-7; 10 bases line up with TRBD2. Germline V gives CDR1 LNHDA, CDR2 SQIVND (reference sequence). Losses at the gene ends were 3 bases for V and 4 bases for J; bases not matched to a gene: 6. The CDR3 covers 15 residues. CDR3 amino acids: CASSMGLATGYEQYF. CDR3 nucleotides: TGTGCCAGTAGTATGGGACTAGCGACTGGGTACGAGCAGTACTTC.

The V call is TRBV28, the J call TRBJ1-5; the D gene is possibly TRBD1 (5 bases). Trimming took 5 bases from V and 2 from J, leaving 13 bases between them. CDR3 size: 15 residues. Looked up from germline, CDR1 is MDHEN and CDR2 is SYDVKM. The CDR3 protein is CASSTIGVGNQPQHF. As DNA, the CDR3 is TGTGCCAGCAGTACCATAGGGGTAGGCAATCAGCCCCAGCATTTT. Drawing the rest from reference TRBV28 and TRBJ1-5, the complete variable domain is DVKVTQSSRYLVKRTGEKVFLECVQDMDHENMFWYRQDPGLGLRLIYFSYDVKMKEKGDIPEGYSVSREKKERFSLILESASTNQTSMYLCASSTIGVGNQPQHFGDGTRLSIL.

CDR3 DNA: TGCGCCAGCAGTGCTTCTCGAGGCGGGGAAGAGACCCAGTACTTC. Protein product: CASSASRGGEETQYF. The chain recombines TRBV10-1 with TRBJ2-5; tentatively, D is TRBD2 (6 bases). The germline V gene encodes CDR1 WNHNN and CDR2 SYGVQD (reference sequence). Trimming pared 4 bases from V and 3 bases from J, leaving 15 bases between. The CDR3 length is 15 residues.

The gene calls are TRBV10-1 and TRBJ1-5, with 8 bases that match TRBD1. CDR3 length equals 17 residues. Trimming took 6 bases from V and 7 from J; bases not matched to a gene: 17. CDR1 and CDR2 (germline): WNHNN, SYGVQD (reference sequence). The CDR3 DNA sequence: TGCGCCAGCAGGGGAGGCGCCGATCAGGGGGCGAGGCAGCCCCAGCATTTT. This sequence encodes CASRGGADQGARQPQHF.

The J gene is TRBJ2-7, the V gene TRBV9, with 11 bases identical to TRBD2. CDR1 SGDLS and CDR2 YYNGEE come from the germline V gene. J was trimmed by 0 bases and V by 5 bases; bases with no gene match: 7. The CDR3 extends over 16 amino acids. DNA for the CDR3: TGTGCCAGCAGTGCCGGGACTAGCGGAAGCTCCTACGAGCAGTACTTC. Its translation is CASSAGTSGSSYEQYF.

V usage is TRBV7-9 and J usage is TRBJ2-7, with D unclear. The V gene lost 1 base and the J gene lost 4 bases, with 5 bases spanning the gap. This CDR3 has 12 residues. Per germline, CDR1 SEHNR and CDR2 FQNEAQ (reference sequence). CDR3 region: CASSLESYEQYF. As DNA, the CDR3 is TGTGCCAGCAGCTTAGAATCTTACGAGCAGTACTTC.

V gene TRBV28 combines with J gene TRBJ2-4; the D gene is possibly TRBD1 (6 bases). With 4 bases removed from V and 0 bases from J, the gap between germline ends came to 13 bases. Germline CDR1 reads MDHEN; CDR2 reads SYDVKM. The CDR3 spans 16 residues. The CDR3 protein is CASSSTGEIAKNIQYF. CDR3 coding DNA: TGTGCCAGCAGTTCGACAGGAGAGATAGCCAAAAACATTCAGTACTTC.